This is a list of T cell receptor beta chains from one sample in a study of blood T cells in healthy people across ages. One entry per CDR3 protein, called by TCRdb with MiXCR from the 5' RACE reads. The sample yields about 1 million distinct CDR3 sequences, around 45% seen once. Sequencing used blood. These receptors came from an older woman in good health. Each CDR3 is given with its conserved first and last residue. A D gene is named only where the DNA matches it firmly.

cdr3_aa v_call d_call
CSAARPGQGPYEQYF TRBV20-1 TRBD1
CASSHGESSYNEQFF TRBV4-1 -
CSASDAETYEQYF TRBV20-1 -
CSVDMGIHDPHGTYGYTF TRBV29-1 -
CASSFQLTTEAFF TRBV5-6 -
CSARGTGDNEQFF TRBV20-1 TRBD1
CSARANSEAFF TRBV20-1 -
CASSLASAINEQFF TRBV11-1 -
CASSSGGAGEYGYTF TRBV6-5 TRBD1
CASSSSGTYNEQFF TRBV7-9 -
CATAYDRTFTEAFF TRBV24-1 -
CASRLTGGSYNEQYF TRBV6-6 TRBD1
CASSKDGSSNEKLFF TRBV7-8 -
CASSLRQGHGYTF TRBV27 -
CASSPEGLDEQFF TRBV7-9 -
CASSGGLAADTQYF TRBV5-1 TRBD2
CASSQVPSTGEQYF TRBV3-1 -
CASSYSTTVSYEQYF TRBV6-5 -
CASSPVGLAGLSSYNEQFF TRBV9 TRBD2
CASSPRSGTGNEQFF TRBV6-5 TRBD2
CAISAKVLDNEQYF TRBV10-3 -
CASSPFSREAFF TRBV18 -
CSARGGNYKSSPLHF TRBV20-1 -
CAWRKQLIDTQYF TRBV30 -
CASSLMLASGSRADTQYF TRBV5-6 TRBD2
CASSCSKGGSYEQYF TRBV11-2 -
CASSVAPRLMGYEQYF TRBV9 -
CASSARGRDTQYF TRBV6-1 -
CATLPSGYSYEQYF TRBV7-8 TRBD2
CASSPLKYGQYF TRBV6-2/TRBV6-3 -
CSVFSGTHSYEQFF TRBV29-1 TRBD2
CASSLGPGRAGGSTDTQYF TRBV7-7 TRBD2
CASSLAPSGTGAEKLFF TRBV7-2 TRBD1
CASSMKTNTGELFF TRBV25-1 -
CASSLSLAGRYNEQFF TRBV7-2 TRBD2
CASARSRDPQETQYF TRBV27 -
CASSRTGESSPLHF TRBV12-3/TRBV12-4 TRBD1
CSLGTSQETQYF TRBV29-1 -
CSVARAGTRTDTQYF TRBV29-1 -
CSASFDLGKTQYF TRBV29-1 -